This is a list of T cell receptor beta chains from one sample in a study of immune evolution from preneoplasia to lung adenocarcinoma. The method was immunoSEQ multiplex PCR; TCRdb's version includes in-frame clones alone and lacks a portion of them. The table lists some 2,500 clones, under 90% of them singletons. The sequenced sample was FFPE adjacent normal lung tissue. Receptors originate from an older person with lung adenocarcinoma. CDR3s include the opening cysteine and the closing phenylalanine or tryptophan. The D gene is left open where the match is weak. Size is omitted from some rows. Given values are once, few, many or a class for expanded clones.

cdr3_aa: CASSATGDTYGYTF; cdr3_nt: TGTGCCAGTAGTGCAACAGGGGACACCTATGGCTACACCTTC; j_call: TRBJ1-2; v_call: TRBV19; clone_size: few; d_call: TRBD1
cdr3_aa: CASSSLRDSNYEQYF; cdr3_nt: TGTGCCAGCAGTTCCCTCCGGGACTCGAACTACGAGCAGTACTTC; j_call: TRBJ2-7; v_call: TRBV6-5; clone_size: few; d_call: NA
cdr3_aa: CASSLVAYNEQFF; cdr3_nt: TGTGCCAGCAGCTTGGTAGCTTACAATGAGCAGTTCTTC; j_call: TRBJ2-1; v_call: TRBV11-3; clone_size: NA; d_call: NA
cdr3_aa: CASSKATGLFTGELFF; cdr3_nt: TGTGCCAGCAGCAAAGCGACAGGGCTGTTCACCGGGGAGCTGTTTTTT; j_call: TRBJ2-2; v_call: TRBV21-1; clone_size: NA; d_call: NA
cdr3_aa: CASSHGEISNQPQHF; cdr3_nt: TGTGCCAGCAGTCACGGGGAAATTAGCAATCAGCCCCAGCATTTT; j_call: TRBJ1-5; v_call: TRBV28; clone_size: NA; d_call: NA
cdr3_aa: CASSLEGVNQPQHF; cdr3_nt: TGTGCCAGCAGCTTGGAGGGAGTCAATCAGCCCCAGCATTTT; j_call: TRBJ1-5; v_call: TRBV13; clone_size: NA; d_call: NA
cdr3_aa: CASSSPVSGVSYNEQFF; cdr3_nt: TGTGCCAGCAGCTCCCCCGTTAGCGGGGTGTCCTACAATGAGCAGTTCTTC; j_call: TRBJ2-1; v_call: TRBV7-2; clone_size: NA; d_call: TRBD2
cdr3_aa: CASSQGEWWSPLHF; cdr3_nt: TGCGCCAGCAGCCAAGGAGAATGGTGGTCACCCCTCCACTTT; j_call: TRBJ1-6; v_call: TRBV4-1; clone_size: NA; d_call: NA
cdr3_aa: CSVELVEGTEAFF; cdr3_nt: TGCAGCGTTGAGCTGGTCGAAGGTACTGAAGCTTTCTTT; j_call: TRBJ1-1; v_call: TRBV29-1; clone_size: few; d_call: NA
cdr3_aa: CASSLYGETQYF; cdr3_nt: TGTGCCAGCAGTTTATACGGGGAGACCCAGTACTTC; j_call: TRBJ2-5; v_call: TRBV28; clone_size: NA; d_call: NA
cdr3_aa: CASSYFRQGLHGYTF; cdr3_nt: TGTGCCAGCAGCTACTTTCGACAGGGTCTCCATGGCTACACCTTC; j_call: TRBJ1-2; v_call: TRBV7-2; clone_size: once; d_call: TRBD1
cdr3_aa: CATHRGGTDTQYF; cdr3_nt: TGTGCCACCCACAGGGGAGGCACAGATACGCAGTATTTT; j_call: TRBJ2-3; v_call: TRBV19; clone_size: NA; d_call: TRBD1
cdr3_aa: CASSSKTYNEQFF; cdr3_nt: TGTGCCAGCAGTTCTAAAACTTACAATGAGCAGTTCTTC; j_call: TRBJ2-1; v_call: TRBV28; clone_size: NA; d_call: NA
cdr3_aa: CASSPGLSVAKNIQYF; cdr3_nt: TGTGCCAGCAGCCCAGGATTATCGGTAGCCAAAAACATTCAATACTTC; j_call: TRBJ2-4; v_call: TRBV11-2; clone_size: NA; d_call: NA
cdr3_aa: CASSLLDRASPLHF; cdr3_nt: TGCGCCAGCAGCTTGTTGGACAGGGCCTCACCCCTCCACTTT; j_call: TRBJ1-6; v_call: TRBV5-1; clone_size: NA; d_call: TRBD1
cdr3_aa: CASSLARLNTEAFF; cdr3_nt: TGTGCCAGCAGCTTAGCCCGACTGAACACTGAAGCTTTCTTT; j_call: TRBJ1-1; v_call: TRBV7-6; clone_size: NA; d_call: NA
cdr3_aa: CASTGWAPSSYNEQFF; cdr3_nt: TGTGCCAGCACCGGATGGGCCCCGAGCTCCTACAATGAGCAGTTCTTC; j_call: TRBJ2-1; v_call: TRBV28; clone_size: NA; d_call: NA
cdr3_aa: CASSPGQGGYEQYF; cdr3_nt: TGTGCCAGCAGCCCTGGACAGGGGGGCTACGAGCAGTACTTC; j_call: TRBJ2-7; v_call: TRBV9; clone_size: NA; d_call: TRBD1
cdr3_aa: CASKLRGDGVATNEKLFF; cdr3_nt: TGCGCCAGCAAGTTACGGGGGGACGGGGTTGCAACTAATGAAAAACTGTTTTTT; j_call: TRBJ1-4; v_call: TRBV5-1; clone_size: NA; d_call: NA
cdr3_aa: CSTGGGQPQHF; cdr3_nt: TGCAGTACAGGGGGCGGCCAGCCCCAGCATTTT; j_call: TRBJ1-5; v_call: TRBV20-1; clone_size: NA; d_call: TRBD1
cdr3_aa: CASSVRRSETQYF; cdr3_nt: TGTGCCAGCAGTGTCCGACGTAGCGAGACCCAGTACTTC; j_call: TRBJ2-5; v_call: TRBV27; clone_size: NA; d_call: NA
cdr3_aa: CASSYRDRNTEAFF; cdr3_nt: TGTGCCAGCAGCTACCGGGACCGGAACACTGAAGCTTTCTTT; j_call: TRBJ1-1; v_call: TRBV7-2; clone_size: once; d_call: NA
cdr3_aa: CAIKIEDSTYEQYF; cdr3_nt: TGTGCCATCAAGATCGAGGACAGTACCTACGAGCAGTACTTC; j_call: TRBJ2-7; v_call: TRBV10-3; clone_size: NA; d_call: NA
cdr3_aa: CASSKDAVSEQYF; cdr3_nt: TGTGCCAGCAGTAAGGACGCGGTAAGCGAGCAGTACTTC; j_call: TRBJ2-7; v_call: TRBV11-3; clone_size: NA; d_call: NA
cdr3_aa: CASSPQGHFGYTF; cdr3_nt: TGTGCCAGCAGCCCACAGGGGCACTTTGGCTACACCTTC; j_call: TRBJ1-2; v_call: TRBV6-5; clone_size: once; d_call: TRBD1
cdr3_aa: CASSYAGRADYEQYF; cdr3_nt: TGTGCCAGCAGTTACGCCGGGAGGGCCGACTACGAGCAGTACTTC; j_call: TRBJ2-7; v_call: TRBV6-5; clone_size: NA; d_call: TRBD2
cdr3_aa: CASRLHGADGYTF; cdr3_nt: TGTGCCAGTAGGTTGCATGGCGCCGATGGCTACACCTTC; j_call: TRBJ1-2; v_call: TRBV19; clone_size: NA; d_call: NA
cdr3_aa: CASRDSDNYGYTF; cdr3_nt: TGTGCCAGCAGGGACAGCGATAACTATGGCTACACCTTC; j_call: TRBJ1-2; v_call: TRBV2; clone_size: NA; d_call: NA
cdr3_aa: CASSEGDRAADTQYF; cdr3_nt: TGCGCCAGCAGTGAGGGGGACAGGGCGGCAGATACGCAGTATTTT; j_call: TRBJ2-3; v_call: TRBV10-1; clone_size: NA; d_call: TRBD1
cdr3_aa: CACLGGSGNEQFF; cdr3_nt: TGTGCCTGCCTCGGGGGTTCGGGAAATGAGCAGTTCTTC; j_call: TRBJ2-1; v_call: TRBV30; clone_size: NA; d_call: NA
cdr3_aa: CASSLSGFEQYF; cdr3_nt: TGTGCCAGCAGCTTGTCCGGGTTCGAGCAGTACTTC; j_call: TRBJ2-7; v_call: TRBV5-8; clone_size: NA; d_call: NA
cdr3_aa: CARDRITPVQYF; cdr3_nt: TGTGCCAGGGACAGGATAACCCCGGTGCAGTACTTC; j_call: TRBJ2-7; v_call: TRBV28; clone_size: once; d_call: TRBD1
cdr3_aa: CASSRGGLATLGNEQFF; cdr3_nt: TGCGCCAGCAGCCGAGGGGGACTAGCGACCTTGGGCAATGAGCAGTTCTTC; j_call: TRBJ2-1; v_call: TRBV4-1; clone_size: NA; d_call: TRBD2
cdr3_aa: CASSSGLAGGVEQYF; cdr3_nt: TGTGCCAGCAGCTCTGGACTAGCGGGAGGCGTCGAGCAGTACTTC; j_call: TRBJ2-7; v_call: TRBV7-2; clone_size: NA; d_call: TRBD2
cdr3_aa: CASSFKGETQYF; cdr3_nt: TGTGCCAGCAGCTTTAAGGGTGAGACCCAGTACTTC; j_call: TRBJ2-5; v_call: TRBV7-9; clone_size: NA; d_call: NA
cdr3_aa: CASSTGTSGGRRGNIQYF; cdr3_nt: TGCGCCAGCAGCACCGGGACTAGCGGGGGAAGAAGGGGAAACATTCAGTACTTC; j_call: TRBJ2-4; v_call: TRBV5-1; clone_size: NA; d_call: TRBD2
cdr3_aa: CASSLSLSEAFF; cdr3_nt: TGTGCCAGCAGCTTAAGTTTATCTGAAGCTTTCTTT; j_call: TRBJ1-1; v_call: TRBV7-9; clone_size: few; d_call: NA
cdr3_aa: CASSLGGTPSYEQYF; cdr3_nt: TGCGCCAGCAGCTTGGGTGGGACGCCGTCCTACGAGCAGTACTTC; j_call: TRBJ2-7; v_call: TRBV5-1; clone_size: NA; d_call: NA
cdr3_aa: CASSQGGFGTQYF; cdr3_nt: TGTGCCAGCAGCCAAGGGGGATTTGGGACCCAGTACTTC; j_call: TRBJ2-5; v_call: TRBV14; clone_size: once; d_call: NA
cdr3_aa: CASSESGTYEQYF; cdr3_nt: TGTGCCAGCAGTGAATCAGGGACCTACGAGCAGTACTTC; j_call: TRBJ2-7; v_call: TRBV2; clone_size: few; d_call: NA